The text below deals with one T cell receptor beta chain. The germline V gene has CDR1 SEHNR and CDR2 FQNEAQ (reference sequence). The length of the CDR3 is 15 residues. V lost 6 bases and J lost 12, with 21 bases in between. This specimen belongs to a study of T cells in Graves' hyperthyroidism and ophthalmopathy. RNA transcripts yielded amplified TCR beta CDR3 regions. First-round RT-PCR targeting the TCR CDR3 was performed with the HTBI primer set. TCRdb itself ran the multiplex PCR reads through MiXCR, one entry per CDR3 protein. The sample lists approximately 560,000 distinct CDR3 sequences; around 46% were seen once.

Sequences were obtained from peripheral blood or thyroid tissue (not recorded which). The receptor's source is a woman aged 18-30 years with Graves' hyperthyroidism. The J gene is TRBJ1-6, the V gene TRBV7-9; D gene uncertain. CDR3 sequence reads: CASSPNPTIREPLHF. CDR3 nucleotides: TGTGCCAGCAGTCCAAACCCGACAATCCGAGAACCCCTCCACTTT.